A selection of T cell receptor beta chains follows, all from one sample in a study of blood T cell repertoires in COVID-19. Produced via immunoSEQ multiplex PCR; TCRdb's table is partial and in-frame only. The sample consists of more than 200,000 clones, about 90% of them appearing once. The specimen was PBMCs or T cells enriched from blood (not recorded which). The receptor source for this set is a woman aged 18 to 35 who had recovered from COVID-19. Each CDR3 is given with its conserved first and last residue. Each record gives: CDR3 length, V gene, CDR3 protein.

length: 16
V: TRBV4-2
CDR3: CASSPQGRTSGMVQFF

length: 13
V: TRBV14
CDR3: CASSQRQGYGYTF

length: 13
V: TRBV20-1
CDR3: CSASRQEPHEQYF

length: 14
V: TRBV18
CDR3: CASSPTPGTQIQYF

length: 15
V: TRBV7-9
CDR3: CASSLSGQGAREQYF

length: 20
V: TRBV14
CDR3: CASSPPGQGLKNFPGNTIYF

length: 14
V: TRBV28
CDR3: CASSSQYQNSPLHF

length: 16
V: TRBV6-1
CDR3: CASSESGGQGNSPLHF

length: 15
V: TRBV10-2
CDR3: CASSDGAAPGYEQYF

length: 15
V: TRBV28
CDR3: CASSREVEVYTEAFF

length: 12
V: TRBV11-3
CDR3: CASSYIGTGSRF

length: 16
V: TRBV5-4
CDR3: CASSPDFPPSGNTIYF

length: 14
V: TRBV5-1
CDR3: CASNPGHTNEKLFF

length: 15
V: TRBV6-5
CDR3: CASSPSGSRTYEQYF

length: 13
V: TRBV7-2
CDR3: CASSLRLADTQYF

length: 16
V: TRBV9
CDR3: CASSPRSGGYNSPLHF

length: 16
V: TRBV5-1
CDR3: CASPTLGAGQTDTQYF

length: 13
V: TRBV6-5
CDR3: CASSPQTGEKQYF

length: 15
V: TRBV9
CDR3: CASSLSPQGHYGYTF

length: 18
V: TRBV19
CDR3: CASSKGLAGAITYNEQFF

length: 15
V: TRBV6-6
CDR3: CASSYSTGRSSPLHF

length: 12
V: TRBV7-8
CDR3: CASSPGGGELFF

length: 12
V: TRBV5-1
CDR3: CASLGAQETQYF

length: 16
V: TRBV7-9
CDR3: CASSHLRDRDPETQYF

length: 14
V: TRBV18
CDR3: CASSPGDSNEKLFF

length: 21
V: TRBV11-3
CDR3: CASSLETGGLAGGSSYNEQFF

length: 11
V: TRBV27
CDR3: CASSLTGELFF

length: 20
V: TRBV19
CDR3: CASSITVQTGGRSGANVLTF

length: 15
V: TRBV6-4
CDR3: CASSLLAGDGHEQFF

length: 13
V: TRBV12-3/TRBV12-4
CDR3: CASSPSRTDTQYF

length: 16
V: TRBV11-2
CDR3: CASSSLAGAFTDTQYF

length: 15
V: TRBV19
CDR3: CASSIMGLGNEKLFF

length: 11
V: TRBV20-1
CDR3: CSVGTAYGYTF

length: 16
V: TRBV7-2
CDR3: CASSSQLAGTVNTQYF

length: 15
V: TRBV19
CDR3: CASSTLGQGWDTQYF

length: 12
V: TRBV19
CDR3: CASSLGRNTIYF

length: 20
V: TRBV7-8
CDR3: CASSRSSGETYLRSTDTQYF

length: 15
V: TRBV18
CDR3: CASSPSRQDNQPQHF

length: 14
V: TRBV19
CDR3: CASSTGQTVYGYTF

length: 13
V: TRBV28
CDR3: CASSLTVNYGYTF

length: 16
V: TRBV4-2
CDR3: CASSQAPGNLFEKLFF

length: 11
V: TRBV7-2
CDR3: CAGLVQETQYF